The 22 T cell receptor beta chains below come from one sample, sequenced in a study of control samples from healthy donors and cancer patients. Assay used: immunoSEQ multiplex PCR; TCRdb lists only in-frame clones, some missing. The sample shows about 140,000 clones, around nine tenths of them seen only once. Sequencing was performed on blood. Receptor source: a woman in her 30s in good health.

This clone appeared once. This rearrangement joins TRBV19 to TRBJ1-1; D unresolved. There are 16 residues in the CDR3. Per the germline V gene, CDR1 is LNHDA and CDR2 is SQIVND (reference sequence). The V and J ends lost 3 bases and 4 bases respectively, with 18 bases between them. CDR3 coding DNA: TGTGCCAGTAGTATCCTGGCAGGCAATCTGGGCACTGAAGCTTTCTTT. Its protein is CASSILAGNLGTEAFF.

In its sample, this clone was seen once. The chain uses TRBV2 and TRBJ2-7; TRBD1 matches at 7 bases. Trimming at V came to 5 bases and at J to 6 bases, leaving 16 bases not matched to a gene. This CDR3 is 16 amino acids long. CDR1 and CDR2 (germline): SNHLY, FYNNEI. The DNA of the CDR3 is TGTGCCAGCAGTTCCCCTGACAGGGTAGCTCGACTCGAGCAGTACTTC. Protein product: CASSSPDRVARLEQYF.

A single count supports this clone. V is TRBV6-5 and J is TRBJ2-2; 8 bases align to TRBD1. Germline V gene sequence: CDR1 MNHEY, CDR2 SVGAGI. This CDR3 contains 15 residues. V trimming: 5 bases; J trimming: 6 bases; junction bases outside the gene matches: 8. CDR3 in amino acids: CASSLSDRAAGELFF. CDR3 DNA: TGTGCCAGCAGTCTATCGGACAGGGCTGCCGGGGAGCTGTTTTTT.

CDR3 amino acids: CASFWGGEEGNQPQHF. As DNA, the CDR3 is TGTGCCTCCTTCTGGGGGGGGGAAGAGGGCAATCAGCCCCAGCATTTT. This chain links TRBV28 with TRBJ1-5, with TRBD1 as a possible D gene (5 bases). Germline V gives CDR1 MDHEN, CDR2 SYDVKM. Deletions cut 11 bases from V and 2 bases from J, with 22 bases between. CDR3 length: 16 amino acids.

Note on this clone: One junction end does not reproduce the germline sequence, and a read error may be involved. The chain combines TRBV24-1 with TRBJ2-1; D unclear. Germline-derived CDR1 and CDR2 are KGHDR and SFDVKD. The length of the CDR3 is 13 residues. The DNA for the CDR3 is TGCCGGGTCCCGGAGAGCTCCTACAATGAGCAGTTCTTC. Translating it yields CRVPESSYNEQFF.

This chain joins TRBV6-5 and TRBJ1-6, with a weak D call TRBD1 (5 bases). The V and J ends lost 5 bases and 5 bases respectively, with 10 bases between them. This CDR3 is 14 amino acids long. Germline V gives CDR1 MNHEY, CDR2 SVGAGI. The chain's CDR3 is CASSKDTDNSPLHF. The CDR3 DNA reads TGTGCCAGCAGTAAGGACACAGATAATTCACCCCTCCACTTT.

The rearrangement joins TRBV23-1 to TRBJ1-1; 9 bases align to TRBD1. TRBV23-1 is an ORF, with its function uncertain. The CDR3 covers 13 residues. Trimming cost V 0 bases and J 9 bases; bases outside gene matches: 2. As DNA, the CDR3 is TGCGCCAGCAGTCAATCGGGACAGGGTAAAGCTTTCTTT. Protein: CASSQSGQGKAFF.

The V and J genes are TRBV5-1 and TRBJ2-7; TRBD2 aligns across 8 bases. The V gene's germline CDR1 is SGHRS and CDR2 YFSETQ. The V segment lost 4 bases and the J segment 1 base; nucleotides outside the gene matches: 7. The CDR3 runs 15 residues. This CDR3 is CASSPGAGGSYEQYF. For the CDR3, the DNA is TGCGCCAGCAGCCCGGGGGCGGGAGGTTCCTACGAGCAGTACTTC.

The chain employs TRBV28 and TRBJ1-6, with D maybe TRBD1 (5 bases). Germline-derived CDR1 and CDR2 are MDHEN and SYDVKM. CDR3 length: 15 residues. V was shortened by 2 bases and J by 9 bases, with 14 bases between the two germline ends. CDR3 sequence: CASSLIGASFSPLHF. CDR3 coding DNA: TGTGCCAGCAGTTTAATTGGGGCCAGCTTTTCACCCCTCCACTTT. Drawing the rest from reference TRBV28 and TRBJ1-6, the complete variable domain is DVKVTQSSRYLVKRTGEKVFLECVQDMDHENMFWYRQDPGLGLRLIYFSYDVKMKEKGDIPEGYSVSREKKERFSLILESASTNQTSMYLCASSLIGASFSPLHFGNGTRLTVT.

The chain has TRBV3-1 (or the pseudogene TRBV3-2) and TRBJ1-4, with TRBD1 as a possible D gene (5 bases). Germline CDR1 reads LGHDT; CDR2 reads YNNKEL (reference sequence). This CDR3 is built from 12 residues. Trimming shortened V by 3 bases and J by 8 bases, and 7 bases separated the two germline ends. Here the CDR3 reads CASSHRDEKLFF. DNA of the CDR3: TGTGCCAGCAGCCACAGGGACGAAAAACTGTTTTTT.

The chain recombines TRBV5-5 with TRBJ1-5; D unclear. Germline V lookup: CDR1 SGHKS, CDR2 YYEKEE (reference sequence). The CDR3 length is 15 residues. V was trimmed by 0 bases and J by 4 bases, leaving 11 bases between them. This chain's CDR3 is CASSLATNPNQPQHF. CDR3 coding DNA: TGTGCCAGCAGCTTGGCCACTAACCCGAATCAGCCCCAGCATTTT.

The genes are TRBV7-9 and TRBJ2-7; D is undetermined. V lost 1 base and J 3 bases, leaving 7 bases between the germline ends. Germline V gives CDR1 SEHNR, CDR2 FQNEAQ (reference sequence). The CDR3 has 13 residues. DNA for the CDR3: TGTGCCAGCAGCTTAGAACGTAACTACGAGCAGTACTTC. This sequence encodes CASSLERNYEQYF.

The rearrangement uses TRBV7-2 and TRBJ1-1, with TRBD1 matching over 9 bases. Looked up from germline, CDR1 is SGHTA and CDR2 is FQGNSA. J was trimmed by 6 bases and V by 3 bases; bases with no gene match: 2. The CDR3 is 13 amino acids. The DNA for the CDR3 is TGTGCCAGCAGCTTCAGACAGGGGGCTGAAGCTTTCTTT. Its translation is CASSFRQGAEAFF.

This chain links TRBV6-6 with TRBJ2-7; D might be TRBD1 or TRBD2, each matching 5 bases. The CDR3 consists of 14 residues. Trimming removed 6 bases from V and 3 bases from J, with 15 bases in between. The germline V gene has CDR1 MNHNY and CDR2 SVGAGI (reference sequence). In DNA, the CDR3 is TGTGCCAGCAGGCGGCCGGGACGGGACTACGAGCAGTACTTC. This encodes CASRRPGRDYEQYF.

The chain uses TRBV5-6 and TRBJ2-1, with D hard to call. Per germline, CDR1 SGHDT and CDR2 YYEEEE. V was shortened by 4 bases and J by 0 bases, with 14 bases between the two germline ends. The length of the CDR3 is 16 residues. CDR3 loop: CASSTLGPLSYNEQFF. The CDR3 coding sequence is TGTGCCAGCAGCACCTTAGGCCCACTCTCCTACAATGAGCAGTTCTTC. The full variable domain, in which reference TRBV5-6 and TRBJ2-1 provide the parts outside the CDR3, is DAGVTQSPTHLIKTRGQQVTLRCSPKSGHDTVSWYQQALGQGPQFIFQYYEEEERQRGNFPDRFSGHQFPNYSSELNVNALLLGDSALYLCASSTLGPLSYNEQFFGPGTRLTVL.

The chain joins TRBV30 to TRBJ2-2; no clear D. Trimming stripped 4 bases from V and 4 bases from J, with 7 bases between. The CDR3 sequence is 12 residues long. Germline CDR1 is GTSNPN and CDR2 is SVGIG (reference sequence). The CDR3 protein is CAWTRGTGELFF. CDR3 DNA: TGTGCCTGGACTAGAGGCACCGGGGAGCTGTTTTTT.

This chain uses TRBV19 with TRBJ2-3; 15 nucleotides agree with TRBD2. The CDR3 is 16 amino acids. The V segment lost 5 bases and the J segment 4 bases; nucleotides outside the gene matches: 4. From germline, CDR1 is LNHDA and CDR2 SQIVND (reference sequence). The CDR3 protein is CASSLGLAGGADTQYF. The CDR3 DNA reads as TGTGCCAGTAGTCTCGGACTAGCGGGAGGGGCAGATACGCAGTATTTT.

This clone was observed a handful of times. This sequence joins TRBV20-1 and TRBJ1-1; the D is unclear. The CDR3 extends over 11 amino acids. The germline gives CDR1 DFQATT, CDR2 SNEGSKA (reference sequence). V was trimmed by 3 bases and J by 1 base, leaving 3 bases between them. CDR3 sequence (DNA): TGCAGTGCTAGGAAGAACACTGAAGCTTTCTTT. Amino acid sequence: CSARKNTEAFF.

This chain connects TRBV6-6 to TRBJ1-5, with a tentative D call TRBD1 (5 bases). Trimming stripped 6 bases from V and 3 bases from J, with 12 bases between. Looked up from germline, CDR1 is MNHNY and CDR2 is SVGAGI (reference sequence). This CDR3 comprises 14 residues. CDR3 DNA sequence: TGTGCCAGCAGGGCGACAGAAGCCAATCAGCCCCAGCATTTT. Residues: CASRATEANQPQHF.

The rearrangement links TRBV7-3 to TRBJ1-3, with a possible D match to TRBD1 (5 bases). V was cut by 3 bases and J by 8 bases, with 17 bases left in between. From germline, CDR1 is SGHTA and CDR2 FQGTGA. This CDR3 contains 15 residues. The CDR3 nucleotides are TGTGCCAGCAGCTTGGACGGAGCCCGGGGGGACACCATATATTTT. Translation gives CASSLDGARGDTIYF.

The J gene is TRBJ2-3, the V gene TRBV24-1, with 8 positions matching TRBD2. The CDR3 length is 15 residues. Germline V gives CDR1 KGHDR, CDR2 SFDVKD. With V trimmed by 7 bases and J by 2 bases, 7 bases remained unmatched. The CDR3 coding sequence is TGTGCCACCAGCCCGACTAGCGACGACACAGATACGCAGTATTTT. Its protein is CATSPTSDDTDTQYF.

This clone has a single count. The CDR3 DNA is TGTGCCAGCAGTTGGACTAGCGGCTACAATGAGCAGTTCTTC. This encodes CASSWTSGYNEQFF. This rearrangement joins TRBV6-6 to TRBJ2-1; 10 bases are shared with TRBD2. This CDR3 has 14 residues. V was clipped by 4 bases and J by 3 bases; unmatched bases: 0. Germline lookup yields CDR1 MNHNY and CDR2 SVGAGI (reference sequence).